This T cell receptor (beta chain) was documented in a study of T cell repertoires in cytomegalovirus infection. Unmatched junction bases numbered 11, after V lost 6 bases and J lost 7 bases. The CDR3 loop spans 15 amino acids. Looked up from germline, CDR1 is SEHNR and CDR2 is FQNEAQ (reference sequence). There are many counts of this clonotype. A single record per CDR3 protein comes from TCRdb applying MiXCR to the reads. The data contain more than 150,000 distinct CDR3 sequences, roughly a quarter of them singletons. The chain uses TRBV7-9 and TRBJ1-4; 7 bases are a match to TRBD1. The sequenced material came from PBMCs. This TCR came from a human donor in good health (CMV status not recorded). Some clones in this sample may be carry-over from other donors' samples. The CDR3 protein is CASSSDTGAGEKLFF. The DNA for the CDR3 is TGTGCCAGCAGTTCCGACACAGGGGCGGGTGAAAAACTGTTTTTT. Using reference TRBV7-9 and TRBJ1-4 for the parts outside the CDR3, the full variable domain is DTGVSQNPRHKITKRGQNVTFRCDPISEHNRLYWYRQTLGQGPEFLTYFQNEAQLEKSRLLSDRFSAERPKGSFSTLEIQRTEQGDSAMYLCASSSDTGAGEKLFFGSGTQLSVL.